This paragraph reports one T cell receptor beta chain. Its antigen is as yet unknown. These data originate in a study of regulatory T cells in long-lasting Graves disease. The CDR3 runs 13 residues. The germline V and J ends were trimmed by 6 bases and 4 bases, with 11 bases remaining between them. Germline V gene sequence: CDR1 MDHEN, CDR2 SYDVKM. Noted time point: persistent/refractory GD, antithyroid drugs over 5 years with positive TRAb. The TCR library was made from RNA extracted from PBMCs. The authors built TCR beta libraries using iRepertoire HTBI primers and Arm-PCR of CDR3 regions. TCRdb processed the multiplex PCR reads anew with MiXCR; each CDR3 protein has one entry. This sample has about 470,000 distinct CDR3 sequences; about 22% occur once, and the top ten carry roughly 7.1%. Study results and caveats: Reduced TCR diversity was observed in persistent Graves' patients versus newly diagnosed patients.

The clonotype originates from a female donor with Graves disease. The sequences come from peripheral blood mononuclear cells (PBMCs), collected when the disease was refractory, from a patient treated with antithyroid drugs. This sequence joins TRBV28 and TRBJ2-3; D unresolved. This CDR3 is CASSKMAPDTQYF. The CDR3 DNA reads TGTGCCAGCAGCAAAATGGCCCCAGATACGCAGTATTTT.